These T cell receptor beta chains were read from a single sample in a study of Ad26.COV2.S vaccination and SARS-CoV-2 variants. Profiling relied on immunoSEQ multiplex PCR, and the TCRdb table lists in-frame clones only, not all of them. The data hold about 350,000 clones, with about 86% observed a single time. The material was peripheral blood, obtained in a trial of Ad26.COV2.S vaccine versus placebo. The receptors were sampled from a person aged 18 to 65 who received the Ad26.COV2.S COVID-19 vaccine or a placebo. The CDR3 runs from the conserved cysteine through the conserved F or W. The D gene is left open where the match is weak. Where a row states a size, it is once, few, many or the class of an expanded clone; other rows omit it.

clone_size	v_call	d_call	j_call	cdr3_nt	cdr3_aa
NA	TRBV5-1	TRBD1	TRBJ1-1	TGCGCCAGCAGCTTGGGGTCCGGGACAGGGGTTAGGAACACTGAAGCTTTCTTT	CASSLGSGTGVRNTEAFF
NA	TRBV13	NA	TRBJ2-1	TGTGCCAGCAGCCCGGGGGGCGGCTCCTACAATGAGCAGTTCTTC	CASSPGGGSYNEQFF
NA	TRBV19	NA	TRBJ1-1	TGTGCCAGTAGAACTCAGCGGTCCACTGAAGCTTTCTTT	CASRTQRSTEAFF
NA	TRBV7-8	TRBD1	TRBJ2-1	TGTGCCAGCAGCTTAGCGGGGACAGCTCGGGTAGGGCATGAGCAGTTCTTC	CASSLAGTARVGHEQFF
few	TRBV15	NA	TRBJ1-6	TGTGCCACCAGACTAAACAGGCAAAATAATTCACCCCTCCACTTT	CATRLNRQNNSPLHF
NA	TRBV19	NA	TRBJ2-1	TGTGCCAGTAGTATACAGTCAGGGAGGCTAAATGAGCAGTTCTTC	CASSIQSGRLNEQFF
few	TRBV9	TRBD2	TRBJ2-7	TGTGCCAGCAGCCGGACTAGCGGGAGAAACAGGGACTACGAGCAGTACTTC	CASSRTSGRNRDYEQYF
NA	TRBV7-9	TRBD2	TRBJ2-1	TGTGCCAGCAGCTTGGGGACTAGCTTCTACAATGAGCAGTTCTTC	CASSLGTSFYNEQFF
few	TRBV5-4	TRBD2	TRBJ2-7	TGTGCCAGCAGCTCACGGACTAGCGGGAACGAACGGCAGTACTTC	CASSSRTSGNERQYF
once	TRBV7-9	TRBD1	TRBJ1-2	TGTGCCAGCAGCAACCGGGACAGCTATTATGGCTACACCTTC	CASSNRDSYYGYTF
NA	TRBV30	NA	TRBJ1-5	TGTGCCTGGAGTGGGCACCAAGATCAGCCCCAGCATTTT	CAWSGHQDQPQHF
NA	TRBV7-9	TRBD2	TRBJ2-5	TGTGCCAGCAGCTCAGAGTCCGGGAGGGCCCTAGAGACCCAGTACTTC	CASSSESGRALETQYF
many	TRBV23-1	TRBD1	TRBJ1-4	TGCGCCAGCGTCTTCCACCCGGGACAGGGATTCACTAATGAAAAACTGTTTTTT	CASVFHPGQGFTNEKLFF